What follows describes a single TCR beta chain. The data stem from a study of blood T cell repertoires in COVID-19. Study in general: From T cells, B-cell-depleted T cells, or PBMCs came the material, which was cDNA or gDNA.

Original processing methods: Nucleated cell number was recorded as an estimate derived from reference gene primer amplification. The table came from immunoSEQ multiplex PCR; TCRdb's copy has only in-frame clones and leaves some out. V and J calls and clone size are given by that table; D and trimming were obtained from the DNA. Of about 330,000 clones in the sample, about 83% were seen once. CDR1 is KGHSH, CDR2 LQKENI, per germline. The V and J ends lost 3 bases and 0 bases, in that order; junction bases with no gene match: 2. This CDR3 spans 15 amino acids. The TCR comes from a woman in her 50s with acute or convalescent COVID-19. The chain uses TRBV18 and TRBJ2-1, with 7 bases fitting TRBD2. The sequenced material came from peripheral blood. For the CDR3, the DNA is TGTGCCAGCTCACCTGGGAGGGGCTCCTACAATGAGCAGTTCTTC. Amino acid sequence: CASSPGRGSYNEQFF.